The clone carrying this TCR beta chain was picked up a small number of times. The target antigen is unknown. This sample is drawn from a study of tumor-infiltrating lymphocytes in primary liver carcinoma. Study at large: Surgical resection treated primary liver carcinoma in the patients. The study reported T1-T3 N0M0 tumors spanning 4.2 to 10 cm. Findings and caveats of the study: Between tumor regions, pairs overlapped more than tumor-adjacent and tumor-blood pairs did. The samples were not sorted (they were bulk), so CD4+ and CD8+ repertoires were not compared.

Starting material of 450 to 500 ng total RNA yielded TCR beta cDNA via a constant-region primer. ARM-PCR, slightly modified, supplied the TCR beta libraries through three nested multiplex PCR rounds. A C-beta reverse primer and TRBV1-TRBV30 forward primers served in each of the first two PCR rounds, at roughly 10 cycles apiece. MiXCR was run by TCRdb on the multiplex PCR reads, yielding one entry per CDR3 protein. Of approximately 300,000 distinct CDR3 sequences listed, over 55% are singletons. Germline V gene sequence: CDR1 SGHAT, CDR2 FQNNGV. Trimming removed 1 base at V and 5 bases at J, with 6 bases between. The CDR3 is made up of 13 amino acids. Alongside blood RNA obtained from unsorted whole blood, germline DNA was also extracted.

Sequencing used peripheral blood. The source of this sequence is a middle-aged man with primary liver carcinoma and hepatitis B virus infection. The rearrangement joins TRBV11-2 to TRBJ1-5; TRBD1 might be the D (6 bases). The CDR3 loop is CASSLGTDQPQHF. The CDR3 coding sequence is TGTGCCAGCAGCTTAGGGACAGATCAGCCCCAGCATTTT.